This TCR beta chain was obtained from a study of T cell clonotyping in hematopoietic cell transplantation. Generated by immunoSEQ multiplex PCR, the TCRdb table keeps only in-frame clones and is missing some. The top ten hold 6% to 7.5% of the sample, which has 25,000 to 30,000 clones, roughly 80% seen once. The time point here: recipient sample about 28 days before transplant, after cytoreduction. Per the germline V gene, CDR1 is LGHNA and CDR2 is YSLEER. V was shortened by 0 bases and J by 7 bases, with 7 bases between the two germline ends. The CDR3 contains 13 residues. The TCR originated in a woman aged 25 to 39 with chronic myeloid leukemia. Some clones in this sample may be carry-over from other donors' samples. This sample comprised peripheral blood mononuclear cells, obtained before stem cell transplant. This chain uses TRBV4-3 with TRBJ1-5; D uncertain. In DNA form, the CDR3 reads TGCGCCAGCAGCCAAGATCAGCACCAGCCCCAGCATTTT. It codes for CASSQDQHQPQHF.